This T cell receptor (beta chain) was identified during a study of T cells expressing NK-cell markers. Overall study: The eight sequenced donors comprised seven who were HCMV-seropositive and one who was seronegative.

The CDR3 has 13 amino acids. Looked up from germline, CDR1 is DFQATT and CDR2 is SNEGSKA (reference sequence). TCRdb re-called the 5' RACE reads, yielding one record per CDR3 amino acid sequence without DNA. Here the sample table reports about 460,000 distinct CDR3 sequences. The chain is built from TRBV20-1 and TRBJ1-1; TCRdb calls TRBD1, which cannot be checked without DNA. The TCR was taken from a woman in her forties or fifties in good health. Sequenced material: blood T cells: a sorted CD56 or NKG2C T cell subset, CD4+ or CD8+ T cells, or bulk PBMC T cells (not recorded which). CDR3 residues: CSARGPHGDPAFF.